A selection of T cell receptor beta chains follows, all from one sample in a study of technical replicates of blood from several donors. Measured with immunoSEQ multiplex PCR; TCRdb has only the in-frame clones, and not every one. This sample has fewer than 80,000 clones, with 65% to 90% found just once. Sample: PBMCs. The source of these receptors is a human donor in good health. Some clones in this sample may be carry-over from other donors' samples. Each CDR3 is given without its conserved first and last residue.

TRBJ1-1 | TRBV29-1 | SGGQAITEAF
TRBJ2-1 | TRBV10-3 | AISGTFLAEQF
TRBJ2-3 | TRBV25-1 | ASSGSGGFTDTQY
TRBJ1-1 | TRBV5-1 | ASSLVGGSTEAF
TRBJ2-3 | TRBV7-3 | ASSLTGTGGTDTQY
TRBJ2-5 | TRBV2 | ASRLAGETQY
TRBJ1-4 | TRBV15 | ATSRDQGANEKLF
TRBJ1-5 | TRBV6-1 | ASSEAADYSNQPQH
TRBJ2-7 | TRBV7-2 | ASRSGSGVGEQY
TRBJ1-3 | TRBV7-2 | ASSPRDRGDTIY
TRBJ1-3 | TRBV7-2 | ASSRGHISGNTIY
TRBJ2-1 | TRBV7-2 | ASSLGVRGRSYNEQF
TRBJ1-5 | TRBV4-1 | ASSQYQASNQPQH
TRBJ2-7 | TRBV5-1 | ASSGAGGRSYEQY
TRBJ1-2 | TRBV6-5 | ASSPDREKGYT
TRBJ2-1 | TRBV6-1 | ASTLGSNEQF
TRBJ2-1 | TRBV6-4 | ASSDDGGSSYNEQF
TRBJ1-1 | TRBV7-2 | ASSLKGANTEAF
TRBJ1-3 | TRBV7-6 | ASSPGVSGNTIY
TRBJ1-1 | TRBV20-1 | SARQFEAF
TRBJ2-7 | TRBV7-9 | ASTGGSGVSYEQY
TRBJ1-1 | TRBV6-6 | ASRRQEMNTEAF
TRBJ1-1 | TRBV7-9 | ASGTQGMRRGGSNTEAF
TRBJ1-1 | TRBV7-8 | ASSRFDRATRPEAF
TRBJ1-2 | TRBV5-4 | ASSLMGQGAGYT
TRBJ1-4 | TRBV7-8 | ASSIDRVGANEKLF
TRBJ2-7 | TRBV28 | ASSLSLAGGRDYEQY
TRBJ2-7 | TRBV7-9 | ASSDTVQEQY
TRBJ1-1 | TRBV19 | ASTLTGLNTEAF
TRBJ2-7 | TRBV4-3 | ASSEGTSGAYEQY